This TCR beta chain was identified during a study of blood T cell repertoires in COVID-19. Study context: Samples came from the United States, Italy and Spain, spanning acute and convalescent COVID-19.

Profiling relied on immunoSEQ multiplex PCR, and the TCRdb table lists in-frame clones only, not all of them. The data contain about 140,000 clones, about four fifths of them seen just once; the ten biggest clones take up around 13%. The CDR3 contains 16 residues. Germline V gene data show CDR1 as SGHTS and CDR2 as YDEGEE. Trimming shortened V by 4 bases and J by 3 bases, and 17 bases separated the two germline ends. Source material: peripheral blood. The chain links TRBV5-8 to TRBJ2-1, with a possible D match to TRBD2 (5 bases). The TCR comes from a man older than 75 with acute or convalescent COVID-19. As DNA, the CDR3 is TGTGCCAGCAGCCTAGGAGTTGCGGGTAGCTACAATGAGCAGTTCTTC. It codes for CASSLGVAGSYNEQFF.